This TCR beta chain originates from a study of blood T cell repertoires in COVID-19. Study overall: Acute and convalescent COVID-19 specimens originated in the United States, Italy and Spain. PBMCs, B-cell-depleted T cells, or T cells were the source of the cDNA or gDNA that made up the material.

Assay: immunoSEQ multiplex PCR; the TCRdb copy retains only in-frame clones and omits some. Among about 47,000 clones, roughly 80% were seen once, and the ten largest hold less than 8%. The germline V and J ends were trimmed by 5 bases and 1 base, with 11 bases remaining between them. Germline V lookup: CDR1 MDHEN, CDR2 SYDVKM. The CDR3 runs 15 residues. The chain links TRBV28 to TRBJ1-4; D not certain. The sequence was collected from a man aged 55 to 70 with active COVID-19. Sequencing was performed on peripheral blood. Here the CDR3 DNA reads TGTGCCAGCAGTAAGCCTTCCGAAACTAATGAAAAACTGTTTTTT. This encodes CASSKPSETNEKLFF.